This entry features one T cell receptor beta chain sequence. The data derive from a study of Graves' ophthalmopathy and Graves' hyperthyroidism. In germline, CDR1 is LNHDA, CDR2 SQIVND (reference sequence). CDR3 length equals 14 residues. V lost 6 bases to trimming and J lost 5 bases, with 13 bases between them. TCR beta CDR3 regions were amplified from RNA transcripts. In the first round, RT-PCR was carried out with HTBI primers, and a multiplex PCR formed the second round. Each CDR3 protein gets one entry after TCRdb re-called the multiplex PCR reads with MiXCR. The sample carries about 740,000 distinct CDR3 sequences, 40% recorded once.

Sequenced sample: peripheral blood. The source of this sequence is an adult man with Graves' ophthalmopathy. The V gene is TRBV19, the J gene TRBJ2-2; D unresolved. The CDR3 region is CASRGSPRTGELFF. CDR3 sequence (DNA): TGTGCCAGTAGGGGATCGCCCCGGACCGGGGAGCTGTTTTTT.